This is a list of T cell receptor beta chains from one sample in a study of shared clonotypes between healthy human individuals. TCRdb's copy holds only in-frame clones and misses some; the assay was immunoSEQ multiplex PCR. The table includes millions of clones, more than 80% detected once. Sequencing used naive CD4+ T cells from PBMCs. The receptors were gathered from a man younger than 30 in good health. Some clones in this sample may be carry-over from other donors' samples. Both conserved end residues are part of each CDR3. Fields, in order: J gene, V gene, D gene, clone size, CDR3 DNA, CDR3 protein. A D gene is named only where the DNA matches it firmly. Only some rows state a clone size, as once, few, many or a class for expanded clones.

TRBJ2-3 TRBV5-1 NA NA TGCGCCAGCAGCTTGAGTTTTGGGGGAGATACGCAGTATTTT CASSLSFGGDTQYF
TRBJ1-6 TRBV30 NA NA TGTGCCTGGAGTGTGGGGGGTAATTCACCCCTCCACTTT CAWSVGGNSPLHF
TRBJ1-2 TRBV7-9 NA NA TGTGCCAGCAGCTTAGTCCCCGCGGTTACTAACTATGGCTACACCTTC CASSLVPAVTNYGYTF
TRBJ2-7 TRBV7-2 TRBD2 NA TGTGCCAGCAGCTTCGGGGGGTCTTACGAGCAGTACTTC CASSFGGSYEQYF
TRBJ1-1 TRBV5-1 NA once TGCGCCAGCAGCCTGACCGACGGGCCAGCGCGTACTGAAGCTTTCTTT CASSLTDGPARTEAFF
TRBJ1-1 TRBV20-1 NA NA TGCTTAAGTCTTCGGACTGCCGAAGCTTTCTTT CLSLRTAEAFF
TRBJ1-3 TRBV28 NA NA TGTGCCAGCCGCACCTTGAGGGGTAGATTCTCTGGAAACACCATATATTTT CASRTLRGRFSGNTIYF
TRBJ2-5 TRBV7-2 NA NA TGTGCCAGCAGCTTCCCGAGGGGGGGGGAGACCCAGTACTTC CASSFPRGGETQYF
TRBJ2-5 TRBV2 TRBD2 NA TGTGCCAGCAGTGAAACTAGCGGGAGTAGGGAGACCCAGTACTTC CASSETSGSRETQYF
TRBJ1-5 TRBV6-6 NA NA TGTGCCAGCAGTTTCGGACAGACTAATAGCAATCAGCCCCAGCATTTT CASSFGQTNSNQPQHF
TRBJ1-3 TRBV27 NA NA TGTGCCAGCAGTACCATAGGAGGTAACACCATATATTTT CASSTIGGNTIYF
TRBJ2-7 TRBV6-4 NA once TGTGCCAGCAGTGCCGACAGAACCTACGAGCAGTACTTC CASSADRTYEQYF
TRBJ1-2 TRBV7-3 NA NA TGTGCCAGCAGCTTAAATAGTAATCCCCTAATTGGCTACACCTTC CASSLNSNPLIGYTF
TRBJ2-3 TRBV6-1 NA NA TGTGCCATCCTTGGCCGGGACGCTCAAGATACGCAGTATTTT CAILGRDAQDTQYF
TRBJ1-2 TRBV5-6 TRBD1 NA TGTGCCAGCAGCTTGGGGACAGGGTTTGGAGGCTACACCTTC CASSLGTGFGGYTF
TRBJ2-2 TRBV7-9 NA NA TGTGCCAGCAGCTTTTACAGGGTTCGCGGCACCGGGGAGCTGTTTTTT CASSFYRVRGTGELFF
TRBJ2-7 TRBV7-9 TRBD1 NA TGTGCCAGCAGTAGACAGGGCTACGAGCAGTACTTC CASSRQGYEQYF
TRBJ2-3 TRBV4-2 TRBD2 NA TGTGCCAGCAGCCTAACTAGCGGAATTTGGGATACGCAGTATTTT CASSLTSGIWDTQYF
TRBJ1-1 TRBV5-1 NA NA TGCGCCAGCAGTAGTCCCGGAATGAACACTGAAGCTTTCTTT CASSSPGMNTEAFF
TRBJ2-3 TRBV6-5 NA NA TGTGCCAGCAGTTACGGGGCCCCTTCCGCAGATACGCAGTATTTT CASSYGAPSADTQYF
TRBJ2-7 TRBV7-2 NA NA TGTGCCAGCAGCTTCGAGGCGACGGCCAGGGCAAGCGAGCAGTACTTC CASSFEATARASEQYF
TRBJ2-2 TRBV18 NA NA TGTGCCAGCTCACCCTTACGGGACACCGGGGAGCTGTTTTTT CASSPLRDTGELFF
TRBJ2-7 TRBV11-2 NA NA TGTGCCAGCAGCTTAGGATTGAGACAGGAGCAGTACTTC CASSLGLRQEQYF
TRBJ2-7 TRBV6-1 NA NA TGTGCCAGCAGGACAGGATGGAACCCCTACGAGCAGTACTTC CASRTGWNPYEQYF
TRBJ2-1 TRBV7-2 NA NA TGTGCCAGCAGCTCGTCTGCGAGCTACAATGAGCAGTTCTTC CASSSSASYNEQFF